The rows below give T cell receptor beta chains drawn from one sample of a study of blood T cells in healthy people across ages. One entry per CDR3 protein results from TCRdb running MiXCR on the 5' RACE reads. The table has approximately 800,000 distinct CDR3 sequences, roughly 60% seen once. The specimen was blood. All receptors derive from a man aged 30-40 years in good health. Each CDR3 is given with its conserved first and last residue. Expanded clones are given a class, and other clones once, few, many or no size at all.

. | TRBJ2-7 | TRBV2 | CASSEVGAIYEQYF
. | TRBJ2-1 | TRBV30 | CAWSVGGNNEQFF
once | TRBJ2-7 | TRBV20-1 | CSAGDREHEQYF
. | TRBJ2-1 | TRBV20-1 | CSARDRRLAGTKDYYNEQFF
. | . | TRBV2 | CASGTSGGQETQFF
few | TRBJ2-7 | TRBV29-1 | CSVRLFLSGSSYEQYF
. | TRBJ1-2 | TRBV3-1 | CASSQERGSQGYTF
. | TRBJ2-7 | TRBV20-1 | CSAIRDRGLEQYF
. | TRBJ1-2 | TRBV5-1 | CASSGTGNFKANYGYTF
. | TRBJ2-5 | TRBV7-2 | CASSRRLAQETQYF
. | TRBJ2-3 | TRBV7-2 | CASSSQAGGSTDTQYF
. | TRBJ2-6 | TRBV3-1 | CASSQEAGGVGANVLTF
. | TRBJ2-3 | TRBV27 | CASSPGLAGVGTFTDTQYF
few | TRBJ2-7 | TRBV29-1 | CSVTGGDYEQYF
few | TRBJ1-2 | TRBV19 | CASLGGYGYTF
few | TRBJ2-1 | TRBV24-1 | CATSDFAGKYNEQFF
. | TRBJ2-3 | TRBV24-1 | CATSDPGRSSTDTQYF
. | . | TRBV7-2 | CASSQTRTGDEQYF
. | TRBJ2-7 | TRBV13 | CASSDRDRAAYEQYF
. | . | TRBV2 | CASSKGMQETQYF
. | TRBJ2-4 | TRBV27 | CASSLRGSIDIQYF
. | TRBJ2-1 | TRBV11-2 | CASSQPGLEVYNEQFF
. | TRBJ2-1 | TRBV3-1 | CASSQSERQFF
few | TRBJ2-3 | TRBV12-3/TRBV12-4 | CASSQGSHTDTQYF
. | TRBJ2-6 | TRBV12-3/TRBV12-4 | CASSLEVSATGANVLTF
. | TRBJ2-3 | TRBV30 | CAWRAGGLDTQYF
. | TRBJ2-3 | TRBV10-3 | CATLADFTDTQYF
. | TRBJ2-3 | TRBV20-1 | CSATPPVTTDTQYF
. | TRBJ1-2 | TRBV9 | CASSGRTGRDDYTF
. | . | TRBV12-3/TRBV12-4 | CASSVPREGSDEQYF
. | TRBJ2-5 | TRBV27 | CASSSLVSRVVNEQYF
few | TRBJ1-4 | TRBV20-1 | CSARLGETTNEKLFF
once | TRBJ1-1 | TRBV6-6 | CASSQDPPGPENTEAFF
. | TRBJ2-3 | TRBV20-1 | CSASQGTDTQYF
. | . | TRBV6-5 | CASSSVATVNEQYF
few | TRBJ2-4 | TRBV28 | CASSSPGVPQNIQYF
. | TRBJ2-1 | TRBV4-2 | CASSQVLAGGLNEQFF
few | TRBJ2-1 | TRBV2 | CATIGYRGRSNEQFF
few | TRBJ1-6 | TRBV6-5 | CAGGDSFDSPLHF
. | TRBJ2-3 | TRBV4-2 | CASSQVGDSRDTQYF
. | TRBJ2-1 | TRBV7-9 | CASSLPDRGDEQFF
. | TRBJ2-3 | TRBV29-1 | CSAGQAFSDTQYF
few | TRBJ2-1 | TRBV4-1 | CASSQGIGLASSEQFF
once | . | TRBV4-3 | CASSPTGGMETQYF
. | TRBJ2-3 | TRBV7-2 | CASNTGLLTDTQYF
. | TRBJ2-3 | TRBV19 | CASSIQTNLADTQYF
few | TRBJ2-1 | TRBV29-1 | CSAIGHSSYNEQFF
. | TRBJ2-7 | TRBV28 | CASSQGLAKYEQYF
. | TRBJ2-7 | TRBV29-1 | CSVDVSGTIYEQYF
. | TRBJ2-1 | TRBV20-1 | CSASRELVYNEQFF
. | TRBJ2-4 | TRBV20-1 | CSAPWGGAKNIQYF
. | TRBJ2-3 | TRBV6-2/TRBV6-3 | CASSYLGAGAFTDTQYF
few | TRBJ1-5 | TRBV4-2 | CASSQERNQPQHF
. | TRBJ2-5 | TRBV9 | CASSVEFTGTGYLNEQYF